This T cell receptor beta chain appears in the sequencing data of a study of blood T cell repertoires in COVID-19. Overall study: Spain, Italy and the United States supplied samples that represented acute and convalescent COVID-19.

The V gene lost 3 bases and the J gene lost 6 bases, with 11 bases spanning the gap. This CDR3 has 13 amino acids. Clones were read by immunoSEQ multiplex PCR, and TCRdb kept only the in-frame ones, dropping some. The data contain hundreds of thousands of clones, around 84% of them singletons. Sequencing was done on a sample of PBMCs or T cells enriched from blood (not recorded which). The V call is TRBV12-3 or TRBV12-4, the J call TRBJ1-2; no clear D. This sequence was found in a man aged 40-49 years who had recovered from COVID-19. This CDR3 reads CASSLSQVNGYTF. The CDR3 DNA reads TGTGCCAGCAGTTTGTCTCAGGTCAATGGCTACACCTTC.